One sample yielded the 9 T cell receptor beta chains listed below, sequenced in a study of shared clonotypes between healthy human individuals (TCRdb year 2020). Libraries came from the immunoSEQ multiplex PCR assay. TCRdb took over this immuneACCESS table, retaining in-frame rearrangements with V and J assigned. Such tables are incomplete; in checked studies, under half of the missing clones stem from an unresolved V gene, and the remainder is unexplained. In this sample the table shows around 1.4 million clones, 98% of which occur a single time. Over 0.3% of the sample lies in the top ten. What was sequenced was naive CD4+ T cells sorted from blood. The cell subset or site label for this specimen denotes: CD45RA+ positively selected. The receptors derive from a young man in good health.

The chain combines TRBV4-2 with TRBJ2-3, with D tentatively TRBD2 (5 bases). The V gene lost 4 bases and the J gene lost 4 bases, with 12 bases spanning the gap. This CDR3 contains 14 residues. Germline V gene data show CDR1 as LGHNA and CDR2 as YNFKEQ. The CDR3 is CASSPVVEADTQYF. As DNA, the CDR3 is TGTGCCAGCAGCCCGGTCGTGGAGGCAGATACGCAGTATTTT.

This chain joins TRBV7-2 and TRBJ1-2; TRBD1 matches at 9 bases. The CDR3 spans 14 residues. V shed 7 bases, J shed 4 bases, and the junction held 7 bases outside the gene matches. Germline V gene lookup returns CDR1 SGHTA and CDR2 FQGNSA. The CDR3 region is CASTHRGRGYGYTF. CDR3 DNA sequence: TGTGCCAGCACCCACAGGGGGCGCGGCTATGGCTACACCTTC.

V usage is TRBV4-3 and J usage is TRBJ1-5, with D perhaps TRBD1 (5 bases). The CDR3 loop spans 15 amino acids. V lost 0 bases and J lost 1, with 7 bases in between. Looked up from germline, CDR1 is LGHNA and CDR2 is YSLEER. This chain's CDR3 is CASSQDRDSNQPQHF. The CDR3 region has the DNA TGCGCCAGCAGCCAAGATAGGGACAGCAATCAGCCCCAGCATTTT.

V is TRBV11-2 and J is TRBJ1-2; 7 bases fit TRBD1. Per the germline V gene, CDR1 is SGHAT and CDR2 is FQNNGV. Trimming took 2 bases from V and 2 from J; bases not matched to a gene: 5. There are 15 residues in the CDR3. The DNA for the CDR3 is TGTGCCAGCAGCTTAATGGGACAGCAAAACTATGGCTACACCTTC. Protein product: CASSLMGQQNYGYTF.

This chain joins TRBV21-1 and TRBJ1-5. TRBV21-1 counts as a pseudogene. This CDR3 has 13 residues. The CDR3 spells CASGGLDNQPQHF. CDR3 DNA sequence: TGTGCCAGCGGGGGACTGGACAATCAGCCCCAGCATTTT.

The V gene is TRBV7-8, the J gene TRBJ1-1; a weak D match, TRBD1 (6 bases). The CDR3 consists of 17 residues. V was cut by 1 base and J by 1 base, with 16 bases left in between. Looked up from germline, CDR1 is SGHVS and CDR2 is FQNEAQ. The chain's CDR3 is CASSLVYFQGRNTEAFF. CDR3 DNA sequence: TGTGCCAGCAGCTTAGTTTATTTCCAGGGGAGGAACACTGAAGCTTTCTTT.

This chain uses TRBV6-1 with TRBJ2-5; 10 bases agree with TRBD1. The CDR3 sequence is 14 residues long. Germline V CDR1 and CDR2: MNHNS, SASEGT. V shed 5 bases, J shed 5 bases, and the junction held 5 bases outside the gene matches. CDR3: CASSTTGGYETQYF. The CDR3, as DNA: TGTGCCAGCAGTACGACAGGGGGCTACGAGACCCAGTACTTC.

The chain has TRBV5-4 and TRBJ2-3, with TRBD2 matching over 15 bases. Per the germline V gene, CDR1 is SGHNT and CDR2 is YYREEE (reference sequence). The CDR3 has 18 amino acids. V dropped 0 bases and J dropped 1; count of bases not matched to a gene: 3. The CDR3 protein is CASSLEGLAGGGTDTQYF. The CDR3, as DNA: TGTGCCAGCAGCTTGGAGGGACTAGCGGGAGGCGGCACAGATACGCAGTATTTT.

In DNA form, the CDR3 reads TGTGCCAGCAGCTTAGGCCTGTTACAGTTGAACACCGGGGAGCTGTTTTTT. The encoded protein is CASSLGLLQLNTGELFF. V and J are TRBV13 and TRBJ2-2; D not resolved. The CDR3 is 17 amino acids. Germline V gene lookup returns CDR1 PRHDT and CDR2 FYEKMQ (reference sequence). V was pared by 0 bases and J by 1 base, with 12 bases between.